This T cell receptor beta chain was captured in a study of blood T cell repertoires in COVID-19. For the study at large: PBMCs, B-cell-depleted T cells, or T cells were the source of the cDNA or gDNA that made up the material.

Produced via immunoSEQ multiplex PCR; TCRdb's table is partial and in-frame only. The sample lists some 490,000 clones, 70% to 90% occurring once. Germline trimming cut 3 bases from V and 2 bases from J; bases unmatched to any gene: 6. CDR1 is SGHDT and CDR2 is YYEEEE in the germline V gene. This CDR3 has 15 amino acids. In terms of age and location, participants ranged from roughly 18 to 90 years and lived in about two dozen US areas. Clinical history as reported by participants underpinned cohort assignment. Cohort 3 donors counted as recovered after two negative PCRs, clearance, or resolved symptoms.

The sequence was collected from an older woman who had recovered from COVID-19. The chain joins TRBV5-6 to TRBJ2-5; 8 positions agree with TRBD2. The sequenced sample consisted of PBMCs or T cells enriched from blood (not recorded which). Written as DNA, the CDR3 is TGTGCCAGCAGCTCGGGAGGGACTCTACAAGAGACCCAGTACTTC. The encoded protein is CASSSGGTLQETQYF.